A single sample gave rise to the 19 T cell receptor beta chains below, sequenced in a study of T cell responses to AZD1222 COVID-19 vaccine. Sequencing used immunoSEQ multiplex PCR; TCRdb keeps in-frame clones, though not all of them. The profile shows 100,000 to 150,000 clones, approximately 93% of them singletons. Material: peripheral blood, obtained on day 0 of AZD1222 vaccination. These TCRs come from an adult in good health.

The rearrangement joins TRBV25-1 to TRBJ2-5; 10 bases line up with TRBD2. Germline lookup yields CDR1 MGHDK and CDR2 SYGVNS. The ends lost 6 bases at V and 4 bases at J; junction bases unmatched: 8. This CDR3 has 15 residues. The CDR3 nucleotides read TGTGCCAGCAGGGGCCTTAGACTAGCGGGAGAGACCCAGTACTTC. Amino acid sequence: CASRGLRLAGETQYF. Based on the CDR3 plus reference TRBV25-1 and TRBJ2-5, the full variable domain is EADIYQTPRYLVIGTGKKITLECSQTMGHDKMYWYQQDPGMELHLIHYSYGVNSTEKGDLSSESTVSRIRTEHFPLTLESARPSHTSQYLCASRGLRLAGETQYFGPGTRLLVL.

The chain uses TRBV18 and TRBJ1-4; possible D gene TRBD1, 5 bases. The CDR3 consists of 14 residues. Per the germline V gene, CDR1 is KGHSH and CDR2 is LQKENI. With 3 bases removed from V and 1 base from J, the gap between germline ends came to 6 bases. The CDR3: CASSPQGTNEKLFF. CDR3 nucleotides: TGTGCCAGCTCACCTCAGGGAACTAATGAAAAACTGTTTTTT.

The chain is built from TRBV28 and TRBJ1-1, with D uncertain. The V and J ends lost 6 bases and 5 bases respectively, with 13 bases between them. This CDR3 comprises 13 residues. Germline CDR1 reads MDHEN; CDR2 reads SYDVKM. The CDR3 spells CASRTLGWTEAFF. The CDR3 nucleotides read TGTGCCAGCAGGACTCTGGGTTGGACTGAAGCTTTCTTT.

As to this clone: One junction end disagrees with the germline gene, perhaps due to a read error. The chain couples TRBV7-7 to TRBJ2-5; the D is unclear. Germline CDR1 is SSHAT and CDR2 is FNYEAQ (reference sequence). The CDR3 is made up of 14 amino acids. The CDR3 coding sequence is TGTGCTAGCAGCTCCGGACCACGACAAGAGACCCAGTACTTC. Its translation: CASSSGPRQETQYF.

This rearrangement joins TRBV7-9 to TRBJ2-1, with 8 positions matching TRBD2. Per the germline V gene, CDR1 is SEHNR and CDR2 is FQNEAQ (reference sequence). Losses at the gene ends were 1 base for V and 2 bases for J; bases not matched to a gene: 10. This CDR3 region has 18 residues. Written as DNA, the CDR3 is TGTGCCAGCAGCTTAGGCCTAGCGGGCCCGACAGCCTACAATGAGCAGTTCTTC. It codes for CASSLGLAGPTAYNEQFF.

Regarding this clone: Germline is not matched at one junction end, which may reflect a read error. This chain joins TRBV15 and TRBJ2-2; D is possibly TRBD1 (6 bases). The CDR3 runs to 17 residues. Germline CDR1 is LNHNV and CDR2 is YYDKDF (reference sequence). The CDR3 protein is CATNRGLGQGPTGELFF. The CDR3 DNA follows: TGTGCCACCAACAGAGGGCTGGGGCAGGGGCCCACCGGGGAGCTGTTTTTT.

The DNA for the CDR3 is TGTGCCATCAGTGAGGGGCAGGGTGGGGAGACCCAGTACTTC. It yields the protein CAISEGQGGETQYF. The rearrangement uses TRBV10-3 and TRBJ2-5; weak D call: TRBD1 (5 bases). The germline gives CDR1 ENHRY, CDR2 SYGVKD. With 2 bases removed from V and 5 bases from J, the gap between germline ends came to 12 bases. The CDR3 is made up of 14 amino acids.

The V call is TRBV28, the J call TRBJ1-5; possibly TRBD1 for D (5 bases). V lost 2 bases and J lost 9, with 8 bases in between. Germline assignment: CDR1 MDHEN and CDR2 SYDVKM. The length of the CDR3 is 12 residues. This chain's CDR3 is CASSLGGGPQHF. As DNA, the CDR3 is TGTGCCAGCAGTTTAGGTGGGGGGCCCCAGCATTTT.

This clone showed up just once. The gene calls are TRBV19 and TRBJ2-7, with unresolved D. This CDR3 contains 11 residues. V was cut by 4 bases and J by 5 bases, with 6 bases left in between. Germline-derived CDR1 and CDR2 are LNHDA and SQIVND (reference sequence). CDR3 sequence: CASSTRDEQYF. CDR3 DNA sequence: TGTGCCAGTAGTACCCGGGACGAGCAGTACTTC.

The CDR3 protein is CASSFNGEQYF. CDR3 DNA sequence: TGCGCCAGCAGCTTTAATGGCGAGCAGTACTTC. The gene calls are TRBV5-1 and TRBJ2-7; D is unclear. Germline CDR1 and CDR2: SGHRS and YFSETQ. V was trimmed by 2 bases and J by 6 bases, leaving 6 bases between them. The CDR3 length is 11 residues. The full variable domain, with the rest looked up from reference TRBV5-1 and TRBJ2-7, is KAGVTQTPRYLIKTRGQQVTLSCSPISGHRSVSWYQQTPGQGLQFLFEYFSETQRNKGNFPGRFSGRQFSNSRSEMNVSTLELGDSALYLCASSFNGEQYFGPGTRLTVT.

V and J are TRBV19 and TRBJ2-6; D gene unclear. Germline V gene data show CDR1 as LNHDA and CDR2 as SQIVND (reference sequence). This CDR3 has 15 amino acids. The V end lost 3 bases, the J end lost 0 bases, and 6 bases lay between the germline ends. DNA for the CDR3: TGTGCCAGTAGTATGTTCTACTCTGGGGCCAACGTCCTGACTTTC. Its translation is CASSMFYSGANVLTF.

V gene TRBV27 combines with J gene TRBJ2-5; 7 bases line up with TRBD2. This CDR3 region has 16 residues. Germline V CDR1 and CDR2: MNHEY, SMNVEV (reference sequence). J lost 2 bases, V lost 4 bases, and 10 bases had no gene match. The CDR3 DNA reads as TGTGCCAGCAGTTCCACTAAGCGGGAACAACAAGAGACCCAGTACTTC. It codes for CASSSTKREQQETQYF.

The chain recombines TRBV19 with TRBJ1-2; TRBD1 matches at 8 bases. The ends lost 10 bases at V and 1 base at J; junction bases unmatched: 20. Germline V lookup: CDR1 LNHDA, CDR2 SQIVND (reference sequence). The CDR3 covers 18 residues. CDR3: CATKYRPGQAIINYGYTF. The CDR3, as DNA: TGTGCCACCAAATATAGACCGGGACAGGCCATCATTAACTATGGCTACACCTTC.

The rearrangement uses TRBV19 and TRBJ2-1; D gene uncertain. Germline assignment: CDR1 LNHDA and CDR2 SQIVND (reference sequence). V lost 3 bases and J lost 5, with 8 bases in between. The CDR3 is 13 amino acids. CDR3 nucleotides: TGTGCCAGTAGTATTGGTCTGAACAATGAGCAGTTCTTC. This codes for CASSIGLNNEQFF.

This chain connects TRBV5-1 to TRBJ2-7; TRBD2 matches 7 bases. CDR3 length: 14 amino acids. Losses at the gene ends were 1 base for V and 2 bases for J; bases not matched to a gene: 3. Looked up from germline, CDR1 is SGHRS and CDR2 is YFSETQ. In DNA, the CDR3 is TGCGCCAGCAGCTTGACTAGCGCAACCTACGAGCAGTACTTC. This codes for CASSLTSATYEQYF.

This sequence joins TRBV14 and TRBJ1-2; the D gene is possibly TRBD1 (6 bases). This CDR3 region has 16 residues. The V and J ends lost 4 bases and 2 bases respectively, with 17 bases between them. Germline V gene sequence: CDR1 SGHDN, CDR2 FVKESK. This chain's CDR3 is CASSLRTERLNYGYTF. In DNA form, the CDR3 reads TGTGCCAGCAGCCTCCGGACAGAGAGACTAAACTATGGCTACACCTTC.

This clone was counted once. The chain recombines TRBV21-1 with TRBJ1-1. TRBV21-1 is a recognized pseudogene. The CDR3 length is 14 residues. The CDR3 loop is CASSKASGYGEAFF. The CDR3 DNA sequence: TGTGCCAGCAGCAAAGCATCTGGATACGGGGAAGCTTTCTTT.

This chain connects TRBV27 to TRBJ1-2; no reliable D call. This CDR3 comprises 14 residues. Germline CDR1 MNHEY, CDR2 SMNVEV (reference sequence). The V end lost 0 bases, the J end lost 5 bases, and 10 bases lay between the germline ends. CDR3 in DNA: TGTGCCAGCAGTTTATCTGGGAGTTCGTATGGCTACACCTTC. This gives the protein CASSLSGSSYGYTF.

V usage is TRBV5-1 and J usage is TRBJ2-7, with D perhaps matching TRBD1 or TRBD2 (5 bases each). CDR3 length: 16 residues. The germline CDR1 and CDR2 sequences are SGHRS and YFSETQ. Trimming removed 1 base at V and 0 bases at J, with 14 bases between. CDR3 protein: CASSLKGTGFSYEQYF. CDR3 nucleotide sequence: TGCGCCAGCAGCTTGAAGGGGACGGGGTTCTCCTACGAGCAGTACTTC.